One sample yielded the 20 T cell receptor beta chains listed below, sequenced in a study of blood T cell repertoires in COVID-19. The table came from immunoSEQ multiplex PCR; TCRdb's copy has only in-frame clones and leaves some out. The profile shows under 300,000 clones, approximately 89% of them singletons. Sequences were obtained from peripheral blood. Receptor source: a woman between 35 and 50 years old who had recovered from COVID-19.

The chain combines TRBV28 with TRBJ2-5, with 12 bases fitting TRBD2. The V and J ends lost 5 bases and 2 bases, in that order; junction bases with no gene match: 0. This CDR3 is built from 14 residues. Germline V gives CDR1 MDHEN, CDR2 SYDVKM. The CDR3: CASSLAGGQETQYF. For the CDR3, the DNA is TGTGCCAGCAGTCTAGCGGGGGGGCAAGAGACCCAGTACTTC.

The table lists this clone with a count of one. The rearrangement uses TRBV6-5 and TRBJ2-5; D not resolved. V was clipped by 6 bases and J by 4 bases, with 18 bases between them. The germline V gene has CDR1 MNHEY and CDR2 SVGAGI. This CDR3 region has 15 residues. The CDR3: CASRALVYGAETQYF. DNA for the CDR3: TGTGCCAGCAGGGCCCTAGTTTACGGTGCAGAGACCCAGTACTTC.

This clone was counted a few times. CDR3 sequence reads: CSVGLVPGNEQFF. The CDR3 bases are TGCAGCGTTGGGCTGGTCCCTGGCAATGAGCAGTTCTTC. This sequence joins TRBV29-1 and TRBJ2-1; D is uncertain. The germline V gene encodes CDR1 SQVTM and CDR2 ANQGSEA. The CDR3 is 13 residues long. The germline V and J ends were trimmed by 4 bases and 6 bases, with 13 bases remaining between them.

This chain uses TRBV19 with TRBJ2-2; 7 nucleotides match TRBD2. The CDR3 covers 14 residues. V was pared by 5 bases and J by 6 bases, with 6 bases of the junction left unmatched. Germline V gives CDR1 LNHDA, CDR2 SQIVND (reference sequence). DNA for the CDR3: TGTGCCAGTAGTCCAAGCGGGATTTCCGGGGAGCTGTTTTTT. Its translation is CASSPSGISGELFF.

The chain couples TRBV18 to TRBJ2-3; the D gene is possibly TRBD2 (7 bases). V was pared by 3 bases and J by 6 bases, with 13 bases between. The germline V gene has CDR1 KGHSH and CDR2 LQKENI. There are 14 residues in the CDR3. CDR3 in DNA: TGTGCCAGCTCACCGGTGGGGGGGCCTGATACGCAGTATTTT. This codes for CASSPVGGPDTQYF. The complete variable domain, with remaining parts taken from reference TRBV18 and TRBJ2-3, reads NAGVMQNPRHLVRRRGQEARLRCSPMKGHSHVYWYRQLPEEGLKFMVYLQKENIIDESGMPKERFSAEFPKEGPSILRIQQVVRGDSAAYFCASSPVGGPDTQYFGPGTRLTVL.

The J gene is TRBJ2-1, the V gene TRBV4-3; weak D call: TRBD1 (6 bases). The CDR3 is 14 amino acids. The germline V and J ends were trimmed by 1 base and 8 bases, with 12 bases remaining between them. Germline V gene data show CDR1 as LGHNA and CDR2 as YSLEER. The CDR3 loop is CASSQGTGWDEQFF. In DNA, the CDR3 is TGCGCCAGCAGCCAAGGCACAGGGTGGGATGAGCAGTTCTTC.

This chain joins TRBV2 and TRBJ2-6, with TRBD2 matching over 8 bases. The J segment lost 3 bases and the V segment lost 10 bases, leaving 5 bases of the junction unmatched. The germline V gene has CDR1 SNHLY and CDR2 FYNNEI. The CDR3 is made up of 14 amino acids. In DNA form, the CDR3 reads TGTGCCAACGGGGGGGCAGGTGGGGCCAACGTCCTGACTTTC. Residues: CANGGAGGANVLTF.

The chain recombines TRBV11-2 with TRBJ2-2; D call uncertain. The CDR3 loop spans 14 amino acids. Germline CDR1 reads SGHAT; CDR2 reads FQNNGV. The V end lost 1 base, the J end lost 5 bases, and 8 bases lay between the germline ends. CDR3 coding DNA: TGTGCCAGCAGCTTAGGACACACTACCGGGGAGCTGTTTTTT. Translated: CASSLGHTTGELFF.

The rearrangement uses TRBV30 and TRBJ2-5, with 9 bases fitting TRBD2. This CDR3 has 13 residues. CDR1 is GTSNPN and CDR2 is SVGIG in the germline V gene (reference sequence). The CDR3, as DNA: TGTGCGTTCGTAGCGGGGGCGCAAGAGACCCAGTACTTC. This translates into CAFVAGAQETQYF.

The chain is built from TRBV3-1 (or the pseudogene TRBV3-2) and TRBJ1-5, with D possibly matching TRBD1 (6 bases). Germline V gene sequence: CDR1 LGHDT, CDR2 YNNKEL (reference sequence). The V end was cut by 11 bases, the J end by 6 bases, with 14 bases between. The CDR3 runs to 12 residues. The CDR3 DNA sequence: TGTGCCGTCGGGACACAAGGTCAGCCCCAGCATTTT. Protein sequence: CAVGTQGQPQHF.

V usage is TRBV7-2 and J usage is TRBJ1-1; a possible D gene is TRBD1 (6 bases). Germline values: CDR1 SGHTA, CDR2 FQGNSA. The CDR3 runs 15 residues. The V gene lost 5 bases and the J gene lost 4 bases, with 17 bases spanning the gap. As DNA, the CDR3 is TGTGCCAGCAGCCTAGGGACACCCGCCGGCACTGAAGCTTTCTTT. Protein product: CASSLGTPAGTEAFF.

The chain carries TRBV10-1 and TRBJ2-7; 7 nucleotides match TRBD2. CDR1 is WNHNN and CDR2 is SYGVQD in the germline V gene (reference sequence). The CDR3 extends over 16 amino acids. The V segment lost 6 bases and the J segment 4 bases; nucleotides outside the gene matches: 15. The CDR3 reads CASRGRAGKSVYEQYV. CDR3 DNA: TGCGCCAGCAGGGGAAGAGCGGGAAAATCAGTTTACGAGCAGTACGTC.

The V call is TRBV2, the J call TRBJ2-1; 10 nucleotides agree with TRBD2. With V trimmed by 10 bases and J by 6 bases, 12 bases remained unmatched. In germline, CDR1 is SNHLY, CDR2 FYNNEI. This CDR3 is 15 amino acids long. CDR3 nucleotides: TGTGCCACTACGGGACTAGCGACTATCCCCAATGAGCAGTTCTTC. Protein: CATTGLATIPNEQFF.

CDR3 residues: CAWSLAGSSPLHF. In DNA form, the CDR3 reads TGTGCCTGGAGTCTCGCGGGTAGTTCACCCCTCCACTTT. The chain joins TRBV30 to TRBJ1-6; unclear D gene. CDR1 and CDR2 (germline): GTSNPN, SVGIG (reference sequence). V was shortened by 2 bases and J by 9 bases, with 11 bases between the two germline ends. The CDR3 is 13 residues long.

As DNA, the CDR3 is TGCAGTGCCGAGGGGGGGACTGAAGCTTTCTTT. This translates into CSAEGGTEAFF. J is TRBJ1-1 and V is TRBV20-1, with D possibly matching TRBD1 (6 bases). This CDR3 is 11 amino acids long. V gave up 6 bases and J gave up 5 bases, with 10 bases separating them. The germline V gene encodes CDR1 DFQATT and CDR2 SNEGSKA (reference sequence).

The chain uses TRBV3-1 (or the pseudogene TRBV3-2) and TRBJ2-7; the D gene is possibly TRBD2 (5 bases). The CDR3 consists of 15 residues. In germline, CDR1 is LGHDT, CDR2 YNNKEL (reference sequence). The ends were cut back, 1 base at V and 2 bases at J, with 12 bases in the middle. CDR3 coding DNA: TGTGCCAGCAGCCAAGGAGGAGGCGGAACCTACGAGCAGTACTTC. It translates to CASSQGGGGTYEQYF.

This clone occurred once. The rearrangement links TRBV5-1 to TRBJ2-1, with TRBD2 matching 8 bases. The trim removed 4 bases at V and 0 bases at J, leaving 18 bases unmatched. Looked up from germline, CDR1 is SGHRS and CDR2 is YFSETQ. This CDR3 has 20 residues. CDR3 residues: CASSPWAGNRGRPSYNEQFF. DNA for the CDR3: TGCGCCAGCAGCCCCTGGGCAGGCAATCGCGGGAGGCCCTCCTACAATGAGCAGTTCTTC.

The chain links TRBV18 to TRBJ2-5; 11 bases are shared with TRBD2. V was clipped by 1 base and J by 5 bases; unmatched bases: 9. The germline gives CDR1 KGHSH, CDR2 LQKENI. There are 17 residues in the CDR3. Here the CDR3 DNA reads TGTGCCAGCTCACCACAGGTAGCGGGAGGGCCAAGCGAGACCCAGTACTTC. Translating it yields CASSPQVAGGPSETQYF.

V is TRBV24-1 and J is TRBJ2-7; D uncertain. The CDR3 is 16 amino acids. Germline CDR1 is KGHDR and CDR2 is SFDVKD. The V gene lost 4 bases and the J gene lost 4 bases, with 19 bases spanning the gap. The CDR3 sequence: CATSEYTDKRWYEQYV. In DNA form, the CDR3 reads TGTGCCACCAGTGAATATACAGACAAGAGATGGTACGAGCAGTACGTC.

The V call is TRBV15, the J call TRBJ1-6, with 8 bases matching TRBD1. Trimming removed 2 bases from V and 7 bases from J; junction bases left unmatched: 7. Germline V gene lookup returns CDR1 LNHNV and CDR2 YYDKDF (reference sequence). This CDR3 comprises 16 residues. CDR3 DNA: TGTGCCACCAGCAGATCCCAAGGACAGGGAAATTCACCCCTCCACTTT. Its translation: CATSRSQGQGNSPLHF.